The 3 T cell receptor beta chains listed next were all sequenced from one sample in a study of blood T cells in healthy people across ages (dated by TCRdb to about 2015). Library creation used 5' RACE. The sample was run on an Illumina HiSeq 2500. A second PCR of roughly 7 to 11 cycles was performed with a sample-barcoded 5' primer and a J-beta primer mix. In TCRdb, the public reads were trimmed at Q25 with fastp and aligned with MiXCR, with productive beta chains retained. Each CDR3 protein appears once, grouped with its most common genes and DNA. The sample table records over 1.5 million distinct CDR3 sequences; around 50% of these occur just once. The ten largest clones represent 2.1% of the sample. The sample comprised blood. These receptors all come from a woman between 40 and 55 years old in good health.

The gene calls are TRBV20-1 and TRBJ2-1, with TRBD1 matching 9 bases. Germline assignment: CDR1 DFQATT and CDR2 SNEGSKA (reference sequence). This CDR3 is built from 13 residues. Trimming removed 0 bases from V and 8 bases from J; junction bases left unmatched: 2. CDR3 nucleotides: TGCAGTGCTAGAGAGACAGGGGGTCATGAGCAGTTCTTC. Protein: CSARETGGHEQFF.

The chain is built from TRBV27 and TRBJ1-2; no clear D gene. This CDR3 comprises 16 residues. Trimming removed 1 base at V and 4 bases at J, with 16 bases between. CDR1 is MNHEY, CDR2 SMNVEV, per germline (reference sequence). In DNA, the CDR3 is TGTGCCAGCAGTTTATTTGCCGGGAATTCTTTCTATGGCTACACCTTC. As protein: CASSLFAGNSFYGYTF.

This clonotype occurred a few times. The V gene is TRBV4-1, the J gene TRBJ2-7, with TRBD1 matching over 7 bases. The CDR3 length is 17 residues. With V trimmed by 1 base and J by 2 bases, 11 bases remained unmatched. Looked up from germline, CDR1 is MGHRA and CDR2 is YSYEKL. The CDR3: CASSQVVRDSDAYEQYF. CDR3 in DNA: TGCGCCAGCAGCCAAGTAGTAAGGGACAGTGACGCCTACGAGCAGTACTTC.